These 21 T cell receptor beta chains were sequenced from one sample in a study of immune evolution from preneoplasia to lung adenocarcinoma. Generated by immunoSEQ multiplex PCR, the TCRdb table keeps only in-frame clones and is missing some. The table lists around 7,000 clones, around 74% of them singletons. Sequencing was done on a sample of FFPE atypical adenomatous hyperplasia tissue from the lung. Subset defined: atypical adenomatous hyperplasia (AAH), lung preneoplasia. The receptors here all came from a donor older than 65 with lung adenocarcinoma. Some clones in this sample may be carry-over from other donors' samples.

About this clone itself: The germline gene is not matched at one end of the junction; a read error may be the cause. The V gene is TRBV7-7, the J gene TRBJ2-3, with D possibly being TRBD2 (5 bases). CDR1 and CDR2 (germline): SSHAT, FNYEAQ (reference sequence). The CDR3 is 16 amino acids. The CDR3 DNA reads as TGTGCTAGCAGCTTAGCGCCCCCCGGAGCGCGCCATACGCAGTATTTT. This translates into CASSLAPPGARHTQYF.

J is TRBJ1-1 and V is TRBV27; perhaps TRBD1 as D (5 bases). Deletions cut 1 base from V and 6 bases from J, with 15 bases between. Germline-derived CDR1 and CDR2 are MNHEY and SMNVEV (reference sequence). The CDR3 covers 15 residues. The CDR3 DNA sequence: TGTGCCAGCAGTTTATATGGGGGGGGAATCGCTGAAGCTTTCTTT. Translated, it gives CASSLYGGGIAEAFF.

This chain connects TRBV10-2 to TRBJ1-1; unclear D gene. The V and J ends lost 0 bases and 3 bases respectively, with 11 bases between them. The CDR3 consists of 15 residues. The V gene's germline CDR1 is WSHSY and CDR2 SAAADI. The DNA of the CDR3 is TGCGCCAGCAGTGAGTCGGCAGCCGGGTACACTGAAGCTTTCTTT. It translates to CASSESAAGYTEAFF.

This clone has more than one count but fewer than ten. The V and J genes are TRBV5-1 and TRBJ2-5; 10 bases line up with TRBD2. Germline values: CDR1 SGHRS, CDR2 YFSETQ. This CDR3 spans 16 amino acids. V was clipped by 3 bases and J by 2 bases; unmatched bases: 7. As DNA, the CDR3 is TGCGCCAGCAGCTCGTTAGCGGGAGGAGGGCAAGAGACCCAGTACTTC. Encoded protein: CASSSLAGGGQETQYF.

V usage is TRBV5-1 and J usage is TRBJ1-3; unclear D gene. V shed 4 bases and J shed 2 bases, with 7 bases lying between them. The CDR3 runs to 13 residues. The germline CDR1 and CDR2 sequences are SGHRS and YFSETQ. CDR3 region: CASSPLAGNTIYF. Written as DNA, the CDR3 is TGCGCCAGCAGCCCGCTCGCTGGAAACACCATATATTTT.

In this sample, this clone is medium-sized. At the DNA level, this CDR3 is encoded by other sequences in the same sample as well. The rearrangement links TRBV30 to TRBJ1-5; 7 bases map to TRBD1. From germline, CDR1 is GTSNPN and CDR2 SVGIG (reference sequence). Trimming at V came to 5 bases and at J to 5 bases, leaving 3 bases not matched to a gene. The CDR3 is 12 amino acids. CDR3 in amino acids: CAWDRDDQPQHF. The CDR3 coding sequence is TGTGCCTGGGACAGGGACGATCAGCCCCAGCATTTT.

The chain joins TRBV7-9 to TRBJ1-2, with 8 bases fitting TRBD1. V shed 5 bases, J shed 8 bases, and the junction held 10 bases outside the gene matches. The CDR3 length is 14 residues. Germline V gene lookup returns CDR1 SEHNR and CDR2 FQNEAQ (reference sequence). The CDR3 DNA follows: TGTGCCAGCAGCCCCCAAGGACAGGGCCGCGGCTACACCTTC. This encodes CASSPQGQGRGYTF.

The chain joins TRBV19 to TRBJ1-1; D gene uncertain. CDR1 and CDR2 from the germline V gene are LNHDA and SQIVND (reference sequence). The CDR3 totals 13 residues. Between the trimmed V and J ends, which lost 5 bases and 2 bases, there was a span of 9 bases. The CDR3 DNA sequence: TGTGCCAGTAGTTGGACGGAAAACACTGAAGCTTTCTTT. Amino acid sequence: CASSWTENTEAFF.

The chain joins TRBV7-9 to TRBJ2-7; a weak D match, TRBD2 (5 bases). CDR1 SEHNR and CDR2 FQNEAQ come from the germline V gene (reference sequence). V was trimmed by 3 bases and J by 6 bases, leaving 9 bases between them. This CDR3 has 12 residues. CDR3 residues: CASSFSRGEQYF. CDR3 DNA: TGTGCCAGCAGCTTTAGTCGGGGCGAGCAGTACTTC.

This chain uses TRBV18 with TRBJ1-1, with D possibly TRBD1 on 6 matching bases. V shed 4 bases and J shed 9 bases, with 12 bases lying between them. CDR1 and CDR2 from the germline V gene are KGHSH and LQKENI. The CDR3 has 12 amino acids. Written as DNA, the CDR3 is TGTGCCAGCTCACGAGGGGGGGCTAAAGCTTTCTTT. Amino acids: CASSRGGAKAFF.

V and J are TRBV6-6 and TRBJ1-2; D is possibly TRBD1 (6 bases). Germline lookup yields CDR1 MNHNY and CDR2 SVGAGI (reference sequence). The CDR3 has 13 residues. Trimming pared 7 bases from V and 7 bases from J, leaving 16 bases between. The CDR3 loop is CASTAGEVVGYTF. The DNA of the CDR3 is TGTGCCAGCACGGCAGGGGAGGTTGTTGGCTACACCTTC.

The chain couples TRBV30 to TRBJ2-7, with TRBD1 matching 7 bases. With V trimmed by 4 bases and J by 7 bases, 10 bases remained unmatched. Germline-derived CDR1 and CDR2 are GTSNPN and SVGIG (reference sequence). The CDR3 is 13 residues long. The CDR3 DNA reads as TGTGCCTGGACCAATGGACAGGACGAGGAGCAGTACTTC. It specifies CAWTNGQDEEQYF.

Here the CDR3 DNA reads TGTGCCAGCAGCTCAGCAGGGGGGTCCTACGAGCAGTACTTC. It translates to CASSSAGGSYEQYF. The chain carries TRBV9 and TRBJ2-7, with a weak D call TRBD1 (7 bases). V shed 4 bases and J shed 1 base, with 12 bases lying between them. The CDR3 totals 14 residues. Germline V gives CDR1 SGDLS, CDR2 YYNGEE.

This clone came up a few times. The gene calls are TRBV29-1 and TRBJ1-2; 7 bases match TRBD1. Germline V gives CDR1 SQVTM, CDR2 ANQGSEA. This CDR3 contains 12 residues. V was pared by 4 bases and J by 11 bases, with 10 bases of the junction left unmatched. CDR3 residues: CSVVVDRDGYTF. The CDR3 bases are TGCAGCGTTGTGGTCGACAGGGACGGTTACACCTTC.

This chain joins TRBV6-5 and TRBJ2-7; TRBD1 aligns across 7 bases. With V trimmed by 6 bases and J by 0 bases, 5 bases remained unmatched. From germline, CDR1 is MNHEY and CDR2 SVGAGI. This CDR3 is 14 amino acids long. The CDR3 is CASRRGPSSYEQYF. CDR3 bases: TGTGCCAGCAGAAGGGGGCCCAGCTCCTACGAGCAGTACTTC.

The V gene is TRBV6-6, the J gene TRBJ1-1; the D gene is possibly TRBD1 (6 bases). Germline V gives CDR1 MNHNY, CDR2 SVGAGI (reference sequence). The ends were cut back, 2 bases at V and 4 bases at J, with 14 bases in the middle. The CDR3 has 15 residues. CDR3 amino acids: CASSYGSGVGTEAFF. In nucleotides, the CDR3 is TGTGCCAGCAGTTACGGGTCAGGGGTTGGCACTGAAGCTTTCTTT.

This clone was picked up a small number of times. The CDR3 loop reads CASSGTGDMNTEAFF. The CDR3 coding sequence is TGTGCCAGCTCAGGGACGGGGGATATGAACACTGAAGCTTTCTTT. V gene TRBV18 combines with J gene TRBJ1-1; D perhaps matches TRBD1 (5 bases). Per the germline V gene, CDR1 is KGHSH and CDR2 is LQKENI. The CDR3 is made up of 15 amino acids. The V end was cut by 5 bases, the J end by 0 bases, with 13 bases between.

The CDR3 sequence is CASGDREIYEQYF. CDR3 sequence (DNA): TGTGCCAGCGGGGACAGGGAGATTTACGAGCAGTACTTC. This chain connects TRBV7-9 to TRBJ2-7; TRBD1 matches at 9 bases. The CDR3 length is 13 residues. In germline, CDR1 is SEHNR, CDR2 FQNEAQ (reference sequence). V shed 8 bases and J 4 bases; nucleotides not matched to a gene: 6.

The rearrangement uses TRBV6-4 and TRBJ2-2; D may be TRBD1 (5 bases). Germline CDR1 reads MRHNA; CDR2 reads SNTAGT. The CDR3 sequence is 14 residues long. The V and J ends lost 2 bases and 8 bases respectively, with 12 bases between them. The CDR3 loop reads CASSDDQGSGELFF. For the CDR3, the DNA is TGTGCCAGCAGTGACGATCAGGGTTCAGGGGAGCTGTTTTTT.

This chain connects TRBV5-1 to TRBJ1-5, with 9 bases matching TRBD1. Germline V CDR1 and CDR2: SGHRS, YFSETQ. There are 16 residues in the CDR3. The V segment lost 4 bases and the J segment 1 base; nucleotides outside the gene matches: 6. CDR3 amino acids: CASSAGTGKSNQPQHF. In DNA form, the CDR3 reads TGCGCCAGCAGCGCCGGGACAGGGAAAAGCAATCAGCCCCAGCATTTT.

This chain uses TRBV30 with TRBJ2-1; D is ambiguous. Germline-derived CDR1 and CDR2 are GTSNPN and SVGIG (reference sequence). V was shortened by 2 bases and J by 4 bases, with 6 bases between the two germline ends. This CDR3 contains 12 residues. The CDR3 reads CAWSFRYNEQFF. The CDR3 nucleotides are TGTGCCTGGAGTTTCAGGTACAATGAGCAGTTCTTC.